These 22 T cell receptor beta chains came from one sample sequenced in a study of T cells after yellow fever vaccination. TCRdb recomputed calls from the 5' RACE reads with MiXCR, one row per CDR3 protein. The sample contains about 340,000 distinct CDR3 sequences, roughly an eighth of which appear only once. The specimen was CD4+ T cells sorted from PBMCs, collected 15 days after the yellow fever booster vaccination. These TCRs come from a man younger than 35 who received the YFV17D yellow fever vaccine.

In its sample, this clonotype was seen many times. V and J are TRBV5-1 and TRBJ2-5, with no clear D. Germline CDR1 is SGHRS and CDR2 is YFSETQ. V was trimmed by 0 bases and J by 2 bases, leaving 11 bases between them. The CDR3 is made up of 15 amino acids. DNA for the CDR3: TGCGCCAGCAGCTTGGTTGGACCCTATCAAGAGACCCAGTACTTC. Translating gives CASSLVGPYQETQYF.

This chain joins TRBV12-3 or TRBV12-4 and TRBJ1-1; D is possibly TRBD1 (5 bases). The V gene lost 6 bases and the J gene lost 3 bases, with 17 bases spanning the gap. This CDR3 region has 15 residues. The CDR3 protein is CASSTRGGAYTEAFF. In DNA form, the CDR3 reads TGTGCCAGCAGCACACGAGGCGGGGCCTACACTGAAGCTTTCTTT.

CDR3 nucleotide sequence: TGTGCCAGCAGTTACTCGAGCTGGGACAGGGGATCTGGCTACACCTTC. It is translated as CASSYSSWDRGSGYTF. The chain joins TRBV6-2 or TRBV6-3 to TRBJ1-2, with 10 bases that match TRBD1. The V gene end was trimmed by 0 bases and the J gene end by 7 bases; junction bases not matched to a gene: 8. The CDR3 has 16 residues. Germline V lookup: CDR1 MNHEY, CDR2 SVGEGT.

This clonotype was recorded only once. This chain connects TRBV6-1 to TRBJ1-5; D is possibly TRBD1 (5 bases). This CDR3 region has 14 residues. Germline assignment: CDR1 MNHNS and CDR2 SASEGT. V was cut by 6 bases and J by 1 base, with 10 bases left in between. The CDR3 loop is CASSREKSNQPQHF. CDR3 in DNA: TGTGCCAGCAGCAGGGAAAAGAGCAATCAGCCCCAGCATTTT.

This clonotype was observed a few times. The chain recombines TRBV4-3 with TRBJ2-2; weak D call: TRBD1 (5 bases). The CDR3 runs to 20 residues. Germline V lookup: CDR1 LGHNA, CDR2 YSLEER. V lost 2 bases, J lost 4 bases, and 26 bases lay in between. This chain's CDR3 is CASSQQLHKTPRVRTGELFF. DNA for the CDR3: TGCGCCAGCAGCCAACAATTACACAAAACCCCCAGGGTTCGCACCGGGGAGCTGTTTTTT.

This clonotype has a handful of counts. The V and J genes are TRBV5-8 and TRBJ1-1, with 9 bases that match TRBD1. With 0 bases clipped from V and 9 bases from J, the junction kept 12 bases outside the gene matches. The length of the CDR3 is 16 residues. The germline CDR1 and CDR2 sequences are SGHTS and YDEGEE. The CDR3 sequence is CASSLGTGGHLEKAFF. The CDR3, as DNA: TGTGCCAGCAGCTTGGGTACAGGGGGCCACCTGGAGAAAGCTTTCTTT.

The CDR3 loop reads CASSHGYQPQHF. The CDR3 coding sequence is TGTGCCAGCAGCCACGGGTATCAGCCCCAGCATTTT. The chain has TRBV3-1 and TRBJ1-5; no clear D. The V end lost 3 bases, the J end lost 5 bases, and 5 bases lay between the germline ends. CDR1 and CDR2 from the germline V gene are LGHDT and YNNKEL (reference sequence). The CDR3 consists of 12 residues.

The gene calls are TRBV12-3 or TRBV12-4 and TRBJ2-5; 7 positions agree with TRBD1. The CDR3 totals 15 residues. V was clipped by 3 bases and J by 6 bases; unmatched bases: 10. The CDR3 sequence: CASSFSTGSAKTQYF. The CDR3 nucleotides are TGTGCCAGCAGTTTCTCGACAGGGAGCGCCAAGACCCAGTACTTC.

In its sample, this clonotype was seen a few times. This sequence joins TRBV6-5 and TRBJ1-2, with a tentative D call TRBD1 (6 bases). The V gene lost 2 bases and the J gene lost 4 bases, with 17 bases spanning the gap. The CDR3 consists of 16 residues. Germline lookup yields CDR1 MNHEY and CDR2 SVGAGI. The CDR3 coding sequence is TGTGCCAGCAGTTACGAGGGCACAGGGAGCAGCTATGGCTACACCTTC. The encoded protein is CASSYEGTGSSYGYTF.

CDR3 coding DNA: TGTGCCAGCAGCTTGACCCCATGGAACACTGAAGCTTTCTTT. Encoded protein: CASSLTPWNTEAFF. The chain joins TRBV7-3 to TRBJ1-1; no clear D gene. There are 14 residues in the CDR3. Trimming stripped 3 bases from V and 1 base from J, with 9 bases between. The germline V gene has CDR1 SGHTA and CDR2 FQGTGA.

The table lists this clonotype with a few counts. The V and J genes are TRBV12-3 or TRBV12-4 and TRBJ1-5, with TRBD1 identical over 10 bases. After removal of 5 bases from V and 6 bases from J, the junction contained 7 bases not matched to a gene. The CDR3 has 15 amino acids. This chain's CDR3 is CASSSRTGGIQPQHF. CDR3 nucleotides: TGTGCCAGCAGTAGTCGGACAGGGGGAATTCAGCCCCAGCATTTT.

The rearrangement uses TRBV28 and TRBJ2-1, with 7 positions matching TRBD1. The CDR3 is 16 amino acids. V was pared by 4 bases and J by 2 bases, with 8 bases of the junction left unmatched. Germline loops: CDR1 MDHEN, CDR2 SYDVKM. In nucleotides, the CDR3 is TGTGCCAGCAGTTCCTCTGGACAGGTGGCCTACAATGAGCAGTTCTTC. It codes for CASSSSGQVAYNEQFF. Complete variable domain (other parts from reference TRBV28 and TRBJ2-1): DVKVTQSSRYLVKRTGEKVFLECVQDMDHENMFWYRQDPGLGLRLIYFSYDVKMKEKGDIPEGYSVSREKKERFSLILESASTNQTSMYLCASSSSGQVAYNEQFFGPGTRLTVL.

This clonotype came up a few times. The gene calls are TRBV12-3 or TRBV12-4 and TRBJ1-2; tentatively, D is TRBD1 (5 bases). Trimming took 8 bases from V and 7 from J, leaving 14 bases between them. CDR3 length equals 12 residues. The CDR3 spells CASQRGRVGYTF. The CDR3 nucleotides read TGTGCCAGCCAACGGGGCAGGGTTGGCTACACCTTC.

The table lists this clonotype with a few counts. The genes are TRBV7-8 and TRBJ2-1, with D possibly matching TRBD1 (5 bases). Germline CDR1 is SGHVS and CDR2 is FQNEAQ. There are 13 residues in the CDR3. Deletions cut 0 bases from V and 12 bases from J, with 12 bases between. As DNA, the CDR3 is TGTGCCAGCAGCTTAGCGTTCAGGGTAAGGCAGTTCTTC. Translating gives CASSLAFRVRQFF. The whole variable domain, filled in from reference TRBV7-8 and TRBJ2-1, reads GAGVSQSPRYKVAKRGQDVALRCDPISGHVSLFWYQQALGQGPEFLTYFQNEAQLDKSGLPSDRFFAERPEGSVSTLKIQRTQQEDSAVYLCASSLAFRVRQFFGPGTRLTVL.

This clonotype was picked up a small number of times. This sequence joins TRBV5-1 and TRBJ2-5; D is unclear. V lost 5 bases and J 4 bases, leaving 15 bases between the germline ends. This CDR3 spans 14 amino acids. Germline assignment: CDR1 SGHRS and CDR2 YFSETQ. This CDR3 reads CASRQDPLAETQYF. CDR3 DNA sequence: TGCGCCAGCAGACAAGATCCACTGGCAGAGACCCAGTACTTC.

V usage is TRBV12-5 and J usage is TRBJ1-5; D unclear. Germline V gene sequence: CDR1 LGHNT, CDR2 FRNRAP. V was shortened by 8 bases and J by 2 bases, with 10 bases between the two germline ends. The CDR3 loop spans 13 amino acids. The CDR3 nucleotides read TGTGCTAGTTCGGGCAGTGGCAATCAGCCCCAGCATTTT. It yields the protein CASSGSGNQPQHF.

This chain joins TRBV7-2 and TRBJ2-7; D is undetermined. The CDR3 is 12 amino acids. The V gene lost 5 bases and the J gene lost 6 bases, with 11 bases spanning the gap. Germline V CDR1 and CDR2: SGHTA, FQGNSA. The CDR3 sequence: CASSPDEAEQYF. The CDR3 DNA reads TGTGCCAGCAGCCCCGATGAAGCCGAGCAGTACTTC.

The sample holds one count of this clonotype. CDR3 protein: CASSGGPSTDTQYF. The CDR3 DNA sequence: TGCGCCAGCAGTGGGGGGCCTAGCACAGATACGCAGTATTTT. V is TRBV5-1 and J is TRBJ2-3, with D perhaps TRBD1 or TRBD2 (6 bases each). The germline CDR1 and CDR2 sequences are SGHRS and YFSETQ. CDR3 length equals 14 residues. Trimming cost V 5 bases and J 0 bases, with 10 bases left between them.

DNA of the CDR3: TGTGCCAGCAGCTCTAGCGGGGGAGGGTACGAGCAGTACGTC. It is translated as CASSSSGGGYEQYV. The chain links TRBV12-3 or TRBV12-4 to TRBJ2-7; 10 nucleotides line up with TRBD2. V gave up 6 bases and J gave up 4 bases; unmatched junction bases: 6. There are 14 residues in the CDR3.

In this sample, this clonotype turned up a few times. The rearrangement links TRBV9 to TRBJ2-1; 8 nucleotides match TRBD1. Germline-derived CDR1 and CDR2 are SGDLS and YYNGEE. The CDR3 loop spans 13 amino acids. J lost 9 bases, V lost 8 bases, and 10 bases had no gene match. CDR3 residues: CASKTGVDGEQFF. CDR3 coding DNA: TGTGCCAGTAAGACAGGGGTAGATGGTGAGCAGTTCTTC.

The chain employs TRBV7-8 and TRBJ2-5; no definite D call. The CDR3 has 14 amino acids. The V gene's germline CDR1 is SGHVS and CDR2 FQNEAQ. Trimming removed 5 bases at V and 0 bases at J, with 10 bases between. The CDR3 reads CASSRTRYQETQYF. The CDR3 bases are TGTGCCAGCAGCCGGACCCGGTACCAAGAGACCCAGTACTTC. The variable domain in full, with the rest retrieved from reference TRBV7-8 and TRBJ2-5, is GAGVSQSPRYKVAKRGQDVALRCDPISGHVSLFWYQQALGQGPEFLTYFQNEAQLDKSGLPSDRFFAERPEGSVSTLKIQRTQQEDSAVYLCASSRTRYQETQYFGPGTRLLVL.

This clonotype was detected many times. The chain links TRBV20-1 to TRBJ2-1, with 7 bases identical to TRBD2. CDR3 length equals 15 residues. Germline V gives CDR1 DFQATT, CDR2 SNEGSKA (reference sequence). V lost 5 bases to trimming and J lost 4 bases; unmatched junction nucleotides: 11. The CDR3 sequence is CSAGGTAGVYNEQFF. The CDR3 region has the DNA TGCAGTGCTGGGGGGACGGCGGGGGTATACAATGAGCAGTTCTTC.